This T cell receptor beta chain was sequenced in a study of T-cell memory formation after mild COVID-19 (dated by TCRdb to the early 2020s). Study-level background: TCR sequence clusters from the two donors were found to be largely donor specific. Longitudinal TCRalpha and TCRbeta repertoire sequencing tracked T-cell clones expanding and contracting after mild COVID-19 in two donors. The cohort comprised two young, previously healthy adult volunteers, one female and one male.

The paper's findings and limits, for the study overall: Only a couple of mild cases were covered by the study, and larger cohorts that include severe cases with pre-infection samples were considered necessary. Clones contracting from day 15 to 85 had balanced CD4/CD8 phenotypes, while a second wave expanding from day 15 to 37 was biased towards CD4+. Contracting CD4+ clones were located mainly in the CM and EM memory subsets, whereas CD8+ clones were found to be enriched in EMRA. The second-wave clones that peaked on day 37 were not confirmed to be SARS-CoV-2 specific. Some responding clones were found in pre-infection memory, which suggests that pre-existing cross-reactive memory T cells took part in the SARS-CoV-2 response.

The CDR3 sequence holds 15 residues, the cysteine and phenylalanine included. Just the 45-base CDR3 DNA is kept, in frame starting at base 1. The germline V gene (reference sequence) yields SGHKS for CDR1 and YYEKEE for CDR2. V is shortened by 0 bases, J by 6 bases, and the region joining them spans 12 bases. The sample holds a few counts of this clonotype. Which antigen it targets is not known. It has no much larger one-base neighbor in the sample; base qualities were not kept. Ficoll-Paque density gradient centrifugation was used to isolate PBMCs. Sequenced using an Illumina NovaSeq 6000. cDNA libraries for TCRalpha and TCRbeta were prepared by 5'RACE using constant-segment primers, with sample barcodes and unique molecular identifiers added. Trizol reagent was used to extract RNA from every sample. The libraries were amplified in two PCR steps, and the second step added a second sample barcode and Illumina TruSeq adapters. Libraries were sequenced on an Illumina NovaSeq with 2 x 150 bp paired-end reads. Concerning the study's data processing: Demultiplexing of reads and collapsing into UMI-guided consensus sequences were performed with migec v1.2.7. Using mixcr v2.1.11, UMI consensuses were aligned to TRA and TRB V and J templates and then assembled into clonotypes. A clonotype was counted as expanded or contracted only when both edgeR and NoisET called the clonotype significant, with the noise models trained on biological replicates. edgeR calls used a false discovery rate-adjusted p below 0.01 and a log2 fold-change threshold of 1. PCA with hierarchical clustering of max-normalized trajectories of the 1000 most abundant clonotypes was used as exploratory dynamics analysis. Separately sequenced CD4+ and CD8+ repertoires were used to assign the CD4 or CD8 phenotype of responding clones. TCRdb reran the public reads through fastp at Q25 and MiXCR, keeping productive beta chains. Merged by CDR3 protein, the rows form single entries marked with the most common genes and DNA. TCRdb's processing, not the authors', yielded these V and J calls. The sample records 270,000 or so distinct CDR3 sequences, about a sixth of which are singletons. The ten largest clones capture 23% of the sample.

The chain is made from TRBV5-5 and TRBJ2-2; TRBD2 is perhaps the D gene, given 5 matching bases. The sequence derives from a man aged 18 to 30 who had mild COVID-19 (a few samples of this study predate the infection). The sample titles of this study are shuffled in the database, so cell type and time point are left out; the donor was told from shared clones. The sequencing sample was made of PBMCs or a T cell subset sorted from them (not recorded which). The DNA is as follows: TGTGCCAGCAGCTTGGCAGTTTCCGGGGCCGGGGAGCTGTTTTTT. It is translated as CASSLAVSGAGELFF. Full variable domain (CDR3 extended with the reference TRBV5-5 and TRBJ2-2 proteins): DAGVTQSPTHLIKTRGQQVTLRCSPISGHKSVSWYQQVLGQGPQFIFQYYEKEERGRGNFPDRFSARQFPNYSSELNVNALLLGDSALYLCASSLAVSGAGELFFGEGSRLTVL.